The sequence of this T cell receptor (beta chain) was determined in a study of T cell repertoires in cytomegalovirus infection. Looking at the study overall: TCR beta signatures that were public indicated CMV infection and matching HLA type. Study findings and constraints: Identification of carriers of CMV plus the relevant HLA was achieved through cumulative public TCR beta family frequency.

Note on this clonotype: Antigen specificity is unknown.

Each CDR3 protein gets one entry after TCRdb re-called the reads with MiXCR. The data contain 450,000 to 600,000 distinct CDR3 sequences, about 11% of them singletons. What was sequenced was PBMCs. This TCR derives from a human donor in good health (CMV status not recorded). Some clones in this sample may be carry-over from other donors' samples.

CDR3 sequence (DNA): TGCAGTGCTCCGAATAGGAGGAGAGAAGTGAATGAGCAGTTCTTC. The encoded protein is CSAPNRRREVNEQFF. The chain is built from TRBV20-1 and TRBJ2-1; the D gene is possibly TRBD2 (5 bases). CDR3 length: 15 residues. The V end was cut by 5 bases, the J end by 7 bases, with 21 bases between. Germline CDR1 DFQATT, CDR2 SNEGSKA (reference sequence).